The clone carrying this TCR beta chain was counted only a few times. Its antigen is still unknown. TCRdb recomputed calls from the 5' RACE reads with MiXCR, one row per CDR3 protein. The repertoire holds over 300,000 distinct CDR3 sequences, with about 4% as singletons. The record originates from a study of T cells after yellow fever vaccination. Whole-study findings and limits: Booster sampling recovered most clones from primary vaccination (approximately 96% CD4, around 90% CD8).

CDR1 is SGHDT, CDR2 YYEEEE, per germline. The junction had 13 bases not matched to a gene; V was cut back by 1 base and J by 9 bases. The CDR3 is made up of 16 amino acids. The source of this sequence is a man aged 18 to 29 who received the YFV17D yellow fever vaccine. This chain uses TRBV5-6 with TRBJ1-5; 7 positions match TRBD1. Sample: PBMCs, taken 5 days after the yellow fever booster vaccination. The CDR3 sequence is CASSLSRGGAGGPQHF. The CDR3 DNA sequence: TGTGCCAGCAGCTTGTCCCGGGGGGGCGCAGGGGGGCCCCAGCATTTT.